These 23 T cell receptor beta chains were sequenced from one sample in a study of response to subunit inactivated influenza vaccine (dated by TCRdb to 2016 to 2018). Receptor amplification or capture employed RT-PCR. Sequenced on an Illumina HiSeq 2500. Clones were called with MiXCR by TCRdb after fastp trimmed the public reads at Q25, and only in-frame beta chains were retained. Merged by CDR3 protein, the rows form single entries marked with the most common genes and DNA. In this sample the table shows hundreds of thousands of distinct CDR3 sequences, 18% of which occur a single time. The ten largest clones take up about a tenth of the sample. Here the sequenced sample was PBMCs from blood, taken around 5 days after vaccination. The receptors were gathered from a man aged 50 or older who received an inactivated influenza vaccine. Donor details come from another sample of the same person, matched by shared clones.

CDR3 coding DNA: TGCGCCAGCAGCCAAGATCAGGCAGGGGGGGAGGATACGCAGTATTTT. It yields the protein CASSQDQAGGEDTQYF. This chain links TRBV4-3 with TRBJ2-3; D is possibly TRBD1 or TRBD2 (7 bases each). CDR1 is LGHNA, CDR2 YSLEER, per germline. V lost 0 bases and J lost 6, with 16 bases in between. The CDR3 spans 16 residues.

The chain joins TRBV11-2 to TRBJ2-5, with unresolved D. The CDR3 has 14 residues. The germline CDR1 and CDR2 sequences are SGHAT and FQNNGV. Trimming left V 0 bases short and J 2 bases short, with 7 bases between. The CDR3 region is CASSLEWRQETQYF. In DNA form, the CDR3 reads TGTGCCAGCAGCTTAGAGTGGCGGCAAGAGACCCAGTACTTC.

V and J are TRBV25-1 and TRBJ2-7; 10 bases agree with TRBD1. The CDR3 spans 14 residues. J was trimmed by 4 bases and V by 5 bases; bases with no gene match: 5. Germline lookup yields CDR1 MGHDK and CDR2 SYGVNS. The CDR3 DNA follows: TGTGCCAGCAGTAAGACAGGGGGCAGGTACGAGCAGTACTTC. This translates into CASSKTGGRYEQYF.

V usage is TRBV7-2 and J usage is TRBJ1-5; 8 positions match TRBD1. Germline V gene data show CDR1 as SGHTA and CDR2 as FQGNSA. Trimming removed 0 bases from V and 6 bases from J; junction bases left unmatched: 10. The CDR3 runs 17 residues. This chain's CDR3 is CASSLARQGASTQPQHF. The CDR3, as DNA: TGTGCCAGCAGCTTAGCCCGGCAGGGGGCAAGTACTCAGCCCCAGCATTTT.

This clonotype was recorded at least ten times. V is TRBV7-9 and J is TRBJ1-6; TRBD1 is a possible D gene (5 bases). CDR1 is SEHNR and CDR2 is FQNEAQ in the germline V gene (reference sequence). Trimming stripped 2 bases from V and 10 bases from J, with 12 bases between. There are 14 residues in the CDR3. The CDR3 loop reads CASSLNSGDSPLHF. The CDR3 DNA reads TGTGCCAGCAGCTTAAACAGCGGGGACTCACCCCTCCACTTT.

CDR3 sequence reads: CASSSAPDTQYF. The CDR3 coding sequence is TGTGCCAGCAGTTCGGCCCCAGATACGCAGTATTTT. This rearrangement joins TRBV12-3 or TRBV12-4 to TRBJ2-3; D ambiguous. The CDR3 has 12 residues. V lost 4 bases to trimming and J lost 4 bases, with 6 bases between them.

V is TRBV10-1 and J is TRBJ2-7; TRBD1 aligns across 7 bases. The CDR3 is made up of 14 amino acids. After removal of 4 bases from V and 3 bases from J, the junction contained 6 bases not matched to a gene. Germline CDR1 reads WNHNN; CDR2 reads SYGVQD (reference sequence). Here the CDR3 DNA reads TGCGCCAGCAGTGGCCCCGGGACAGTCTACGAGCAGTACTTC. It translates to CASSGPGTVYEQYF.

The V and J genes are TRBV7-9 and TRBJ2-7; D not resolved. CDR3 length: 11 residues. CDR1 is SEHNR and CDR2 is FQNEAQ in the germline V gene (reference sequence). V lost 5 bases, J lost 5 bases, and 7 bases lay in between. The CDR3 nucleotides read TGTGCCAGCAGCCCCCTTGACGAGCAGTACTTC. Protein product: CASSPLDEQYF.

This clonotype was recorded a few times. The chain carries TRBV9 and TRBJ1-2; D gene unclear. Trimming cost V 1 base and J 4 bases, with 8 bases left between them. Per germline, CDR1 SGDLS and CDR2 YYNGEE. CDR3 length: 13 amino acids. The CDR3 sequence: CASSVMGSYGYTF. The DNA for the CDR3 is TGTGCCAGCAGCGTAATGGGGTCCTATGGCTACACCTTC.

There are many counts of this clonotype. The chain has TRBV7-2 and TRBJ2-1; TRBD2 agrees at 8 bases. Germline-derived CDR1 and CDR2 are SGHTA and FQGNSA. This CDR3 is 15 amino acids long. The junction had 3 bases not matched to a gene; V was cut back by 5 bases and J by 0 bases. CDR3 sequence reads: CASSRSGSSYNEQFF. The CDR3 bases are TGTGCCAGCAGCAGAAGCGGGAGCTCCTACAATGAGCAGTTCTTC.

This clonotype was observed a few times. This chain connects TRBV10-3 to TRBJ2-3; D is ambiguous. CDR1 and CDR2 from the germline V gene are ENHRY and SYGVKD. V lost 3 bases, J lost 4 bases, and 11 bases lay in between. This CDR3 is built from 14 residues. CDR3 DNA: TGTGCCATCAGTGAAAGCTCAGAACCAGATACGCAGTATTTT. Its protein is CAISESSEPDTQYF.

This clonotype was counted only a few times. The J gene is TRBJ1-4, the V gene TRBV29-1; weak D call: TRBD1 (6 bases). The CDR3 is 14 residues long. Between the trimmed V and J ends, which lost 7 bases and 4 bases, there was a span of 16 bases. Germline values: CDR1 SQVTM, CDR2 ANQGSEA. The CDR3 region is CSAAGATLNEKLFF. The CDR3 region has the DNA TGCAGCGCCGCAGGGGCAACGCTTAATGAAAAACTGTTTTTT.

This chain connects TRBV20-1 to TRBJ1-5; TRBD1 is a possible D gene (5 bases). The CDR3 is 13 residues long. Germline values: CDR1 DFQATT, CDR2 SNEGSKA (reference sequence). V was trimmed by 5 bases and J by 5 bases, leaving 13 bases between them. The DNA for the CDR3 is TGCAGTGCTGCGGCCGCAGGGCATCAGCCCCAGCATTTT. This codes for CSAAAAGHQPQHF.

This chain joins TRBV28 and TRBJ1-5; no definite D call. V gave up 2 bases and J gave up 5 bases, with 13 bases separating them. This CDR3 has 15 residues. The germline CDR1 and CDR2 sequences are MDHEN and SYDVKM. The CDR3 here is CASSLRDGGYQPQHF. The CDR3 nucleotides read TGTGCCAGCAGTTTACGAGACGGCGGCTATCAGCCCCAGCATTTT. Variable domain in full (rest from reference TRBV28 and TRBJ1-5): DVKVTQSSRYLVKRTGEKVFLECVQDMDHENMFWYRQDPGLGLRLIYFSYDVKMKEKGDIPEGYSVSREKKERFSLILESASTNQTSMYLCASSLRDGGYQPQHFGDGTRLSIL.

The rearrangement joins TRBV18 to TRBJ2-7; maybe TRBD2 (5 bases). The CDR3 sequence is 14 residues long. Trimming pared 5 bases from V and 3 bases from J, leaving 14 bases between. CDR1 KGHSH and CDR2 LQKENI come from the germline V gene. In DNA form, the CDR3 reads TGTGCCAGCTCAGACTACTCGGGATACTACGAGCAGTACTTC. It encodes CASSDYSGYYEQYF.

The gene calls are TRBV28 and TRBJ2-7; tentatively, D is TRBD2 (5 bases). Trimming stripped 3 bases from V and 3 bases from J, with 15 bases between. The V gene's germline CDR1 is MDHEN and CDR2 SYDVKM. CDR3 size: 15 residues. The CDR3 DNA sequence: TGTGCCAGCAGTTTCGGACGGGATCCCTTCTACGAGCAGTACTTC. Its protein is CASSFGRDPFYEQYF.

This clonotype was seen a few times. The chain's CDR3 is CASSLQSSPLHF. The CDR3 coding sequence is TGTGCCAGCAGCTTGCAGTCTTCACCCCTCCACTTT. This sequence joins TRBV5-5 and TRBJ1-6; D not certain. The ends were cut back, 1 base at V and 9 bases at J, with 5 bases in the middle. The germline V gene has CDR1 SGHKS and CDR2 YYEKEE (reference sequence). CDR3 length: 12 amino acids.

The chain is built from TRBV20-1 and TRBJ1-2; tentative D call: TRBD1 (5 bases). The CDR3 runs to 14 residues. CDR1 is DFQATT, CDR2 SNEGSKA, per germline (reference sequence). V was pared by 0 bases and J by 8 bases, with 16 bases between. The CDR3 loop reads CSARDEGRERGYTF. Here the CDR3 DNA reads TGCAGTGCTAGAGATGAGGGCAGGGAACGCGGCTACACCTTC.

This clonotype was detected many times. This chain joins TRBV4-2 and TRBJ2-3, with 8 bases aligning to TRBD2. The CDR3 is 16 residues long. With V trimmed by 0 bases and J by 2 bases, 4 bases remained unmatched. Germline CDR1 and CDR2: LGHNA and YNFKEQ. The CDR3 nucleotides read TGTGCCAGCAGCCAAGATCCTAGCGGGCTCACAGATACGCAGTATTTT. Protein: CASSQDPSGLTDTQYF.

This sequence joins TRBV3-1 and TRBJ1-1, with D uncertain. The V and J ends lost 1 base and 6 bases respectively, with 12 bases between them. This CDR3 spans 14 amino acids. The germline gives CDR1 LGHDT, CDR2 YNNKEL (reference sequence). In DNA form, the CDR3 reads TGTGCCAGCAGCCAAGGGGATCATCGGGCTGAAGCTTTCTTT. This translates into CASSQGDHRAEAFF.

This chain uses TRBV7-2 with TRBJ2-7; either TRBD1 or TRBD2 may supply D (5 bases each). There are 15 residues in the CDR3. Germline CDR1 reads SGHTA; CDR2 reads FQGNSA. V was clipped by 1 base and J by 1 base, with 11 bases between them. The CDR3 coding sequence is TGTGCCAGCAGCTTAGGAGGGGCCCGGTCCTACGAGCAGTACTTC. Translating gives CASSLGGARSYEQYF.

In its sample, this clonotype was seen a few times. V is TRBV20-1 and J is TRBJ2-2; 8 nucleotides line up with TRBD2. This CDR3 contains 14 residues. After removal of 6 bases from V and 6 bases from J, the junction contained 9 bases not matched to a gene. The germline CDR1 and CDR2 sequences are DFQATT and SNEGSKA (reference sequence). DNA of the CDR3: TGCAGTGCCCCGCAAGCGGGAGTACCCGGGGAGCTGTTTTTT. This translates into CSAPQAGVPGELFF.

The V and J genes are TRBV20-1 and TRBJ2-7; 11 bases map to TRBD2. With 1 base clipped from V and 7 bases from J, the junction kept 6 bases outside the gene matches. CDR3 length equals 14 residues. Germline lookup yields CDR1 DFQATT and CDR2 SNEGSKA (reference sequence). CDR3 DNA sequence: TGCAGTGCTAGAGCTAGCGGGAGGCTTCTTGAGCAGTACTTC. Translating gives CSARASGRLLEQYF.